The sample holds many counts of the clone carrying this T cell receptor beta chain. What it binds is unknown. Ophthalmopathy cases met thresholds of Clinical Activity Score at least 3, NOSPECS grade at least 4 and duration under 3 months. Researchers barred patients who had uncontrolled infection, other autoimmune disease, pregnancy or lactation. The data were obtained in a study of T cells in Graves' hyperthyroidism and ophthalmopathy. General study findings and limits: Progression to ophthalmopathy was predicted a median of about 6.6 months early.

Researchers took RNA transcripts and amplified the TCR beta CDR3 regions from them. RT-PCR in the first round (using the HTBI primer set) targeted the TCR CDR3. TCRdb re-called the multiplex PCR reads through MiXCR, storing one row per CDR3 protein. The sample yields 490,000 or so distinct CDR3 sequences, roughly 16% seen once. Germline V CDR1 and CDR2: DFQATT, SNEGSKA (reference sequence). Trimming cost V 6 bases and J 9 bases, with 20 bases left between them. The CDR3 spans 13 residues. The specimen was blood. The source of this sequence is a woman aged 25 to 45 with Graves' ophthalmopathy. The chain is built from TRBV20-1 and TRBJ1-1; D is uncertain. In DNA form, the CDR3 reads TGCAGTGCCCAGACCGACACGAGAGGGAAAGCTTTCTTT. Protein sequence: CSAQTDTRGKAFF.